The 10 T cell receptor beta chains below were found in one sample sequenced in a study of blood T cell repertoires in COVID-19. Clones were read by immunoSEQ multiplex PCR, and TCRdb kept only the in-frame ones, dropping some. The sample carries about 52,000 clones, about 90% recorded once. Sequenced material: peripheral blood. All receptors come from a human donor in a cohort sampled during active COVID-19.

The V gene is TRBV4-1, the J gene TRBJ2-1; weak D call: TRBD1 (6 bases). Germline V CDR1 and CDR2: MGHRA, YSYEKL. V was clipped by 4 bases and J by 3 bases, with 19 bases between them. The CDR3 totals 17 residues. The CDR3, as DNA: TGCGCCAGCAGCCCCACACCACAGGGTTGGGACTACAATGAGCAGTTCTTC. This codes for CASSPTPQGWDYNEQFF.

The CDR3 loop reads CASSVTGAIPSGYTF. In nucleotides, the CDR3 is TGTGCCAGCAGTGTGACAGGGGCCATCCCTTCGGGCTACACCTTC. The chain carries TRBV27 and TRBJ1-2; 8 nucleotides line up with TRBD1. The CDR3 runs to 15 residues. The germline CDR1 and CDR2 sequences are MNHEY and SMNVEV (reference sequence). V shed 5 bases, J shed 8 bases, and the junction held 13 bases outside the gene matches.

The CDR3 spells CASSLGQIRGTEAFF. The CDR3 bases are TGTGCCAGCAGCTTAGGACAAATCCGTGGCACTGAAGCTTTCTTT. The chain combines TRBV5-4 with TRBJ1-1; weak D call: TRBD1 (5 bases). The CDR3 has 15 residues. Germline CDR1 is SGHNT and CDR2 is YYREEE (reference sequence). The germline V and J ends were trimmed by 2 bases and 4 bases, with 15 bases remaining between them.

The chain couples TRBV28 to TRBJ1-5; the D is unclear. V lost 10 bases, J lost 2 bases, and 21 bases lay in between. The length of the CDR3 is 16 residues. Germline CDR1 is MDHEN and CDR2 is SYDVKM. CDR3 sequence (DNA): TGTGCCACCGGTCCAAGCCCGGACTTAGGCAATCAGCCCCAGCATTTT. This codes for CATGPSPDLGNQPQHF.

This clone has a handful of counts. The CDR3 DNA reads TGTGCCAGCAGAATGACTAGCGGGGGCCCCCACACAGATACGCAGTATTTT. This sequence encodes CASRMTSGGPHTDTQYF. The rearrangement joins TRBV11-2 to TRBJ2-3, with 12 bases fitting TRBD2. In germline, CDR1 is SGHAT, CDR2 FQNNGV. The CDR3 totals 17 residues. V trimming: 6 bases; J trimming: 2 bases; junction bases outside the gene matches: 9.

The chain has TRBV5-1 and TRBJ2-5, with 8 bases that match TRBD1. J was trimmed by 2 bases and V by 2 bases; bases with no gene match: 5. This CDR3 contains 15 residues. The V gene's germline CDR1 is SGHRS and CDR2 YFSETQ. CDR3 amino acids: CASSFGRGQQETQYF. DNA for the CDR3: TGCGCCAGCAGCTTTGGCAGGGGGCAGCAAGAGACCCAGTACTTC.

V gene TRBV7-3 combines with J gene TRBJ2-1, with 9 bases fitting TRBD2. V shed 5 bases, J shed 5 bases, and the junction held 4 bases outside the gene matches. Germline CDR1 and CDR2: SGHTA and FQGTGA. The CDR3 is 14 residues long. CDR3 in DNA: TGTGCCAGCAGCATCGGGACTAGCAACAATGAGCAGTTCTTC. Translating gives CASSIGTSNNEQFF.

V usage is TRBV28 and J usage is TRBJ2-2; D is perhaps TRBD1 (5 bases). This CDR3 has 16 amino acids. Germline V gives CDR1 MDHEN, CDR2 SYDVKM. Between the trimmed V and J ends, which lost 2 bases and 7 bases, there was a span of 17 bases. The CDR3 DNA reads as TGTGCCAGCAGTTTAGTGGGCCCGAGCAGGGACGGGGAGCTGTTTTTT. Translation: CASSLVGPSRDGELFF.

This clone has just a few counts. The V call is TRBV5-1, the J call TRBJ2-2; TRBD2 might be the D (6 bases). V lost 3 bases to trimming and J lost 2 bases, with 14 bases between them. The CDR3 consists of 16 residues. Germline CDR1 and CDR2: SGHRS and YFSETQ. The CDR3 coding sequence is TGCGCCAGCAGCTGGGCGTCGGGGGTTAACACCGGGGAGCTGTTTTTT. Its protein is CASSWASGVNTGELFF.

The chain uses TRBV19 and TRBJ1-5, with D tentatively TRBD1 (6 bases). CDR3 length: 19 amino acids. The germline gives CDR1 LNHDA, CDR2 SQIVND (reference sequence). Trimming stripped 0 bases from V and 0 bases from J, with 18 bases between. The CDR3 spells CASSIEAGAHQYSNQPQHF. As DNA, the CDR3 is TGTGCCAGTAGTATAGAGGCAGGGGCCCACCAGTATAGCAATCAGCCCCAGCATTTT.